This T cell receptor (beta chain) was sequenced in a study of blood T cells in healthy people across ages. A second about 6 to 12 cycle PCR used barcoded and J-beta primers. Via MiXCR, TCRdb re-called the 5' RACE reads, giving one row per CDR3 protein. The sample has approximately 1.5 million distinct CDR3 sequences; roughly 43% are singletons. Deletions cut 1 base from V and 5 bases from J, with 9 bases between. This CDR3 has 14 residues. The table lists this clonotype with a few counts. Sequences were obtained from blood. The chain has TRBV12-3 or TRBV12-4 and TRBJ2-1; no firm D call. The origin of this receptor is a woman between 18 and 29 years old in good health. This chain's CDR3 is CASSLGYGNNEQFF. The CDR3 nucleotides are TGTGCCAGCAGTTTAGGATACGGCAACAATGAGCAGTTCTTC.